This record concerns one T cell receptor beta chain sequence. Its antigen is still unknown. Per-nucleotide qualities are absent, and no much larger clonotype sits a single base away. Roughly 2 micrograms of genomic DNA were extracted from cryopreserved PBMCs for TCR beta library preparation. High-throughput TCR beta sequencing was performed on longitudinal blood samples from CLL patients receiving ibrutinib monotherapy. The patients took part in an open-label, single-center phase 2 trial of ibrutinib monotherapy. From its cysteine to its phenylalanine, the CDR3 spans 14 amino acids. This entry keeps only the CDR3 DNA: 42 bases, framed from base 1. CDR1 MDHEN and CDR2 SYDVKM were looked up in the germline V gene. Here V drops 10 bases and J drops 0 bases, and the junction holds 5 bases not matched to any gene. A MiSeq instrument was used for deep resolution sequencing, which targeted depths ranging from 1 in 1 million up to 1 in 200,000 T cells, with coverage averaging 10x for each clonotype. The immunoSEQ hsTCRB Kit was used to generate the TCR beta libraries. The published analysis was carried out like this. The data were analyzed with ImmunoSEQ Analyzer and ImmunoSEQ Data Assistant, and V, D and J gene assignments followed IMGT definitions. Clonality, which ranges from 0 to 1, was calculated by subtracting the normalized Shannon entropy of productive rearrangement frequencies from one. Only overrepresented clonotypes making up at least 0.05% of each patient's repertoire were included in the public clonotype analysis. Some 13 repertoires from age-matched healthy donors, obtained from immuneACCESS, served as clonality controls. TCRdb's version of the immuneACCESS table is confined to in-frame rearrangements and falls short of the full clone set. An unresolved V gene accounts for under half of the shortfall where checked; the remainder is of unknown origin. From that table come the V and J calls and clone size; the DNA was used to work out D and trimming. Within this sample are about 310,000 clones, with more than 65% of them counted one time only. The biggest ten clones account for under 8.5% of the sample.

This sample was included in a study of cytotoxic CD8 clonotypes in ibrutinib-treated CLL (dated by TCRdb to the early 2020s). Regarding the research as a whole: The cohort had about a dozen relapsed/refractory and approximately 15 treatment-naive patients; some 17 were IGHV unmutated. Responses were partial in roughly 25 patients and complete in 2; after median around 65 months follow-up, about 14 stayed in remission and roughly twelve progressed. Samples averaged 255,043 productive templates and some 91,000 productive rearrangements. Longitudinal samples were obtainable from about 30% of the 86 participants in the trial. Response samples were taken after a median of approximately 13 months on treatment, ranging from about 6 to 40 months. Cryopreserved peripheral blood mononuclear cells were obtained before treatment, at response, and at either sustained remission or disease progression.

General findings and caveats noted by the study authors: Baseline clonality was found to be higher than that of age-matched healthy donors and was strongly correlated with circulating CD8+ T-cell counts. Clonality rose at ibrutinib response, remained stable during sustained remission, and dropped back toward baseline at progression. Public clonotypes were rare and either shrank or stayed stable during treatment, and the rise in clonality at ibrutinib response reflected expansion of private clonotypes. Sustained-remission and progressing patients did not have matched sampling times, and lymph node repertoires were not examined.

This TCR came from a human donor with chronic lymphocytic leukemia. This specimen was PBMCs, taken before ibrutinib treatment. Rearrangement joined TRBV28 to TRBJ2-3; 9 bases in the middle match TRBD2. Here the CDR3 is given as CATKTSGSTDTQYF. The DNA is as follows: TGTGCCACCAAGACTAGCGGAAGCACAGATACGCAGTATTTT. With the rest looked up from the reference TRBV28 and TRBJ2-3 genes rather than sequenced, the full variable domain is DVKVTQSSRYLVKRTGEKVFLECVQDMDHENMFWYRQDPGLGLRLIYFSYDVKMKEKGDIPEGYSVSREKKERFSLILESASTNQTSMYLCATKTSGSTDTQYFGPGTRLTVL.